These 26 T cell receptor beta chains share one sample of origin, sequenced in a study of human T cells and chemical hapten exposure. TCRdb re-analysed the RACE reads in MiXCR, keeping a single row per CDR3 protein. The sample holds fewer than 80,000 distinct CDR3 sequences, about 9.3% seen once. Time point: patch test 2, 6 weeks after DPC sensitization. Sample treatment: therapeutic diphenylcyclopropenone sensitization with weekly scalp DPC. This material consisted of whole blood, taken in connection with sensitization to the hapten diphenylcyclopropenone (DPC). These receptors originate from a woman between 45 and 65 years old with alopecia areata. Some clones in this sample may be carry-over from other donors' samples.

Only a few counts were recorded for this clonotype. The CDR3 coding sequence is TGTGCCACCAGCAGACCCGACAGAAATTCACCCCTCCACTTT. Its translation is CATSRPDRNSPLHF. The V gene is TRBV15, the J gene TRBJ1-6; D perhaps matches TRBD1 (5 bases). The V and J ends lost 2 bases and 7 bases respectively, with 9 bases between them. The CDR3 totals 14 residues. CDR1 and CDR2 (germline): LNHNV, YYDKDF (reference sequence). Supplemented by reference TRBV15 and TRBJ1-6, the full variable domain reads DAMVIQNPRYQVTQFGKPVTLSCSQTLNHNVMYWYQQKSSQAPKLLFHYYDKDFNNEADTPDNFQSRRPNTSFCFLDIRSPGLGDTAMYLCATSRPDRNSPLHFGNGTRLTVT.

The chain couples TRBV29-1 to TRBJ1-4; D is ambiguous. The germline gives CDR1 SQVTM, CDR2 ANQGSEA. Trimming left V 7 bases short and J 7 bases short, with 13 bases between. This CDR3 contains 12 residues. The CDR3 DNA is TGCAGCGGGCAAGGAGACTCTGAAAAACTGTTTTTT. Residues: CSGQGDSEKLFF.

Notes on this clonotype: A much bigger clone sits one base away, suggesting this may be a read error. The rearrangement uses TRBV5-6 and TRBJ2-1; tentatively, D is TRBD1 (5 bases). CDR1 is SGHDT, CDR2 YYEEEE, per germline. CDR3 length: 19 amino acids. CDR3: CVSRERVRQTTSSYNEQFF. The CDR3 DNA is TGTGTCAGCAGGGAACGGGTTCGACAGACCACAAGCTCCTACAATGAGCAGTTCTTC.

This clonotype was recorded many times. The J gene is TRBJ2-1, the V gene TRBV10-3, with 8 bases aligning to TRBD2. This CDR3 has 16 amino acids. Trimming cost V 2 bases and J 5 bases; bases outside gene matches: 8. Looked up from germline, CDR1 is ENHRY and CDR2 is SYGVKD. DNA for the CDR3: TGTGCCATCAGTGAGGGACTAGCCTCGGGCCACAATGAGCAGTTCTTC. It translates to CAISEGLASGHNEQFF.

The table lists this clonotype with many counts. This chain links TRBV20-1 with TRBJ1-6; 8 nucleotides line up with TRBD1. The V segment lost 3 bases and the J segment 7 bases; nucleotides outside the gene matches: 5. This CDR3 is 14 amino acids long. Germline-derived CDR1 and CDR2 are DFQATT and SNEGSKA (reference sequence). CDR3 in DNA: TGCAGTGCTAGCCGGACAGGGCCCAATTCACCCCTCCACTTT. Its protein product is CSASRTGPNSPLHF.

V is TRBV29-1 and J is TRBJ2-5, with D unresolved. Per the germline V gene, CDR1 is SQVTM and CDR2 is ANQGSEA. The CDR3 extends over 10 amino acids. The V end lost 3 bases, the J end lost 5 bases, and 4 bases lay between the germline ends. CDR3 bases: TGCAGCGTTGATCTTGAGACCCAGTACTTC. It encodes CSVDLETQYF. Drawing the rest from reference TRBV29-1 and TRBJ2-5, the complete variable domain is SAVISQKPSRDICQRGTSLTIQCQVDSQVTMMFWYRQQPGQSLTLIATANQGSEATYESGFVIDKFPISRPNLTFSTLTVSNMSPEDSSIYLCSVDLETQYFGPGTRLLVL.

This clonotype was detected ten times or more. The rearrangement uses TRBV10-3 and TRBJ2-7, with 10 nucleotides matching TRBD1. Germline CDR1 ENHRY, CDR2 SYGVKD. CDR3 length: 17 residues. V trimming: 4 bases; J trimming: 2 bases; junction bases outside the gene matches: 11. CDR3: CAISASGGQGPTYEQYF. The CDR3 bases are TGTGCCATCAGTGCGTCAGGGGGACAGGGGCCCACCTACGAGCAGTACTTC.

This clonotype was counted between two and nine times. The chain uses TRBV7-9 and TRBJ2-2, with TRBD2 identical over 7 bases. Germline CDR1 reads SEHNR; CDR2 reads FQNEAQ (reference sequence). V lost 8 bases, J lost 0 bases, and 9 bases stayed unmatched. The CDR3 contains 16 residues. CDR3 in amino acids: CASAIPLATNTGELFF. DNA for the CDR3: TGTGCCAGCGCCATCCCACTAGCGACGAACACCGGGGAGCTGTTTTTT.

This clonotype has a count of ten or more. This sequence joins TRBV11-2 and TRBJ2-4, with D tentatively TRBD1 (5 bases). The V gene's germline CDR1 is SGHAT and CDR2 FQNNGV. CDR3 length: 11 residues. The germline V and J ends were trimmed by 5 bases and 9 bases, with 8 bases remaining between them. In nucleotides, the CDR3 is TGTGCCAGCAGCACAGGTGGCATTCAGTACTTC. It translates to CASSTGGIQYF.

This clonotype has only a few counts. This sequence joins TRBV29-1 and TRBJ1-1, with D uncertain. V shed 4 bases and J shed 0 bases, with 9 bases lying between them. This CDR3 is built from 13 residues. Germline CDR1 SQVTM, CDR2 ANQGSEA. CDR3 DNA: TGCAGCGTTGGACGTAGCCTGAACACTGAAGCTTTCTTT. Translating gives CSVGRSLNTEAFF.

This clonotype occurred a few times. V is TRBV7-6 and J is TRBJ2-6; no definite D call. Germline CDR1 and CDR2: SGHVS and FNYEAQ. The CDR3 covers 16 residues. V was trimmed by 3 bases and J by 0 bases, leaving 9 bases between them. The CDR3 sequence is CASSFDPFSGANVLTF. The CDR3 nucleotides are TGTGCCAGCAGCTTCGATCCCTTCTCTGGGGCCAACGTCCTGACTTTC.

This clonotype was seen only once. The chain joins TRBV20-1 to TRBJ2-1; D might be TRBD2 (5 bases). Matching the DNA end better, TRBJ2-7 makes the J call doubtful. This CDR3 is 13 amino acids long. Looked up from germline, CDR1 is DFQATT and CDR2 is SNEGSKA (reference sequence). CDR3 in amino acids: CSASTTTYNEQYF. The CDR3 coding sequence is TGCAGTGCTAGTACGACTACATACAATGAGCAGTACTTC.

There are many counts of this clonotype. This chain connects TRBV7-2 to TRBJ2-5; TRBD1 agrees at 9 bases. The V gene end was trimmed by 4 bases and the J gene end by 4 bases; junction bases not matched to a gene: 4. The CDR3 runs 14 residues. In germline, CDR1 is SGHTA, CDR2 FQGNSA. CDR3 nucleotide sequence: TGTGCCAGCAGCTCCACAGGGGGCGCAGAGACCCAGTACTTC. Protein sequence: CASSSTGGAETQYF. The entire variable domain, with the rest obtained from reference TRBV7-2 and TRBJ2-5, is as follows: GAGVSQSPSNKVTEKGKDVELRCDPISGHTALYWYRQSLGQGLEFLIYFQGNSAPDKSGLPSDRFSAERTGGSVSTLTIQRTQQEDSAVYLCASSSTGGAETQYFGPGTRLLVL.

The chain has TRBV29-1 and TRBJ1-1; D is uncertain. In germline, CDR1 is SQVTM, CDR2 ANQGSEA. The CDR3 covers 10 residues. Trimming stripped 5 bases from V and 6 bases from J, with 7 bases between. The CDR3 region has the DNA TGCAGCGTTACTACGGCTGAAGCTTTCTTT. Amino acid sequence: CSVTTAEAFF. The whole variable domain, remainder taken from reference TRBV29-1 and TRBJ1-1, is SAVISQKPSRDICQRGTSLTIQCQVDSQVTMMFWYRQQPGQSLTLIATANQGSEATYESGFVIDKFPISRPNLTFSTLTVSNMSPEDSSIYLCSVTTAEAFFGQGTRLTVV.

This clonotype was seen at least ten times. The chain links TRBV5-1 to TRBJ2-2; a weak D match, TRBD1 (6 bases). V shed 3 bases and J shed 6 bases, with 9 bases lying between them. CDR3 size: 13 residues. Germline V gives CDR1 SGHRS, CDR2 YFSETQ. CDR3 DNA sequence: TGCGCCAGCAGCTCAGGGGTGGCCGGGGAGCTGTTTTTT. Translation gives CASSSGVAGELFF.

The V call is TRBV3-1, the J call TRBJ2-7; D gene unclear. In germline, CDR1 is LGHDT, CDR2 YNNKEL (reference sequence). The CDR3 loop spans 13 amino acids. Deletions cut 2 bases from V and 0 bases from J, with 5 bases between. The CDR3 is CASSQLPSYEQYF. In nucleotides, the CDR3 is TGTGCCAGCAGCCAACTACCCTCCTACGAGCAGTACTTC.

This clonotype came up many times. The CDR3 spells CASSPRGENYNEQFF. CDR3 sequence (DNA): TGTGCCAGCAGTCCTCGGGGGGAGAACTACAATGAGCAGTTCTTC. The chain couples TRBV6-5 to TRBJ2-1; TRBD2 matches 7 bases. J gave up 3 bases and V 5 bases, and 7 bases lay outside the gene matches. This CDR3 has 15 residues. CDR1 is MNHEY and CDR2 is SVGAGI in the germline V gene.

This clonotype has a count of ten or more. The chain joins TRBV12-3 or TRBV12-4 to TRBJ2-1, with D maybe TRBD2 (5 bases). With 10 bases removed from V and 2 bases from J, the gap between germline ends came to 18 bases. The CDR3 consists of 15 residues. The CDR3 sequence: CAIRGIRGPYNEQFF. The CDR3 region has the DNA TGTGCCATCCGAGGGATTCGGGGTCCCTACAATGAGCAGTTCTTC.

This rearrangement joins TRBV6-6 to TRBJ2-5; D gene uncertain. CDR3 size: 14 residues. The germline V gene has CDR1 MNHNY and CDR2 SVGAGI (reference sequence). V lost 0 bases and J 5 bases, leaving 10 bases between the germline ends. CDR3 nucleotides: TGTGCCAGCAGTTACTCCAGCGCTTTGGAGACCCAGTACTTC. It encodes CASSYSSALETQYF.

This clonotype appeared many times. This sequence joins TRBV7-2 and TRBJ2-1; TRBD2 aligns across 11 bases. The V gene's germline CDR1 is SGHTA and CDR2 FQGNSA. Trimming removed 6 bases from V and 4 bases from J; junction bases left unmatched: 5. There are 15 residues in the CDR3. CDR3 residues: CASSRPSGRYNEQFF. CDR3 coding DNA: TGTGCCAGCAGTCGTCCTAGCGGGAGGTACAATGAGCAGTTCTTC. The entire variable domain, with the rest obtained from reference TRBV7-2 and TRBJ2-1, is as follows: GAGVSQSPSNKVTEKGKDVELRCDPISGHTALYWYRQSLGQGLEFLIYFQGNSAPDKSGLPSDRFSAERTGGSVSTLTIQRTQQEDSAVYLCASSRPSGRYNEQFFGPGTRLTVL.

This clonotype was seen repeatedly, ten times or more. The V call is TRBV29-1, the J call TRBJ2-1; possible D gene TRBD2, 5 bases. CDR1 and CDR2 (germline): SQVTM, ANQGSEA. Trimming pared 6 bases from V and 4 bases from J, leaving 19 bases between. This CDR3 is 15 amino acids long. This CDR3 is CSVCGLAPRYNEQFF. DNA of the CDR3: TGCAGCGTCTGTGGGCTAGCTCCTCGGTACAATGAGCAGTTCTTC.

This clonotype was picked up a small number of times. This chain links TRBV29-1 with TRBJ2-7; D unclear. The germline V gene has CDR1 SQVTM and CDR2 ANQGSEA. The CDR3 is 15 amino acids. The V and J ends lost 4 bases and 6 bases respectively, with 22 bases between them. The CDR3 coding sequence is TGCAGCGTTGTGGGTAGGTGGGCAGGTAGTGCCGAGCAGTACTTC. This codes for CSVVGRWAGSAEQYF.

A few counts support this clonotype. The CDR3 protein is CASSLGTGLSTDTQYF. DNA for the CDR3: TGTGCCAGCAGCTTAGGGACAGGACTTAGCACAGATACGCAGTATTTT. The rearrangement uses TRBV11-2 and TRBJ2-3; 7 positions match TRBD1. This CDR3 comprises 16 residues. V lost 1 base, J lost 0 bases, and 4 bases stayed unmatched. Per the germline V gene, CDR1 is SGHAT and CDR2 is FQNNGV.

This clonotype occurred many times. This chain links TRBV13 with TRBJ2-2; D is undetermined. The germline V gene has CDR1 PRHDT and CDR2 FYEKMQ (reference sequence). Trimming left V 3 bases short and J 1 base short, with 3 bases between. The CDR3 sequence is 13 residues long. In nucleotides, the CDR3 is TGTGCCAGCAGCTTGGAGAACACCGGGGAGCTGTTTTTT. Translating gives CASSLENTGELFF.

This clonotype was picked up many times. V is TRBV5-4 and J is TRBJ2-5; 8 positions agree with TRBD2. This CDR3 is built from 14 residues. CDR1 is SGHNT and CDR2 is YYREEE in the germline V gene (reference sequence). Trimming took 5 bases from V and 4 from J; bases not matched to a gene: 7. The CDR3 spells CASSPSLAVETQYF. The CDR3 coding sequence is TGTGCCAGCAGTCCGTCACTAGCGGTAGAGACCCAGTACTTC.

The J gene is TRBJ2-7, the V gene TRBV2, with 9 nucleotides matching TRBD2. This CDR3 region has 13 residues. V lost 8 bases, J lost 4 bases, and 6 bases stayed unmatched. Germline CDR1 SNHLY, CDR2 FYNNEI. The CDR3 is CASLAGERYEQYF. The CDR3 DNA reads TGTGCCAGCTTAGCGGGAGAGAGGTACGAGCAGTACTTC.